What follows describes a single TCR beta chain. The target of this receptor is not known. Base qualities are not at hand, and no much larger clone is one base apart. Enrolling through a virtual design, the prospective study's participants ranged in age from roughly 18 to 90 years and lived across 24 United States geographic areas. In the prospective study, cohorts were assigned on the basis of participant-reported clinical history obtained from a screening survey and a study questionnaire. Each participant in the prospective study had whole blood, serum and a nasopharyngeal or oropharyngeal swab collected by mobile phlebotomists. Over an approximately 2-month period, participants in the prospective study had the option of providing additional blood draws and questionnaires. Blood samples from the prospective study were shipped frozen or at room temperature prior to DNA extraction. The data originate from a study of blood T cell repertoires in COVID-19 (dated by TCRdb to 2020 to 2022). For context, the study as a whole: The collaborator samples originated in the United States, Italy and Spain and spanned the acute and convalescent phases of COVID-19. The material from the prospective study consisted of cDNA or gDNA derived from T cells, B-cell-depleted T cells, or PBMCs. The dataset comprised deeply sampled blood TCRbeta repertoires from subjects exposed to, actively infected with, or recovered from COVID-19. The repertoires were released in a freely available public database intended as a resource for research on the immune response to SARS-CoV-2. The samples were drawn from the first 160 participants of the ongoing ImmuneRACE study and from 1,254 subjects provided by 6 global collaborators. Sample metadata almost always included a de-identified subject ID, COVID-19 status, age in years and sex. HLA class I and class II types, where available, came from metadata supplied by the sample provider rather than from assay-based typing. Beyond this particular receptor, the publication reports: How much clinical and demographic metadata was included differed by source and by participant, and the metadata was provided uncurated.

The germline V gene sets CDR1 to SGHRS and CDR2 to YFSETQ. Inclusive of the bounding cysteine and phenylalanine, the CDR3 is 14 residues long. Only the CDR3 part of the read is kept: 42 bases, read in frame from the first base. V loses 0 bases, J loses 3 bases, and the germline ends lie 10 bases apart. TCRbeta CDR3 regions were amplified from genomic DNA using the immunoSEQ Assay, a bias-controlled multiplex PCR. The paper's data handling went like this. The number of nucleated cells in each sample was estimated by amplification of reference gene primers within the assay. To quantify the absolute abundance of each unique TCRbeta CDR3 rearrangement, sequence reads were collapsed and filtered. For each sample, productive Simpson clonality was calculated by taking the square root of Simpson's diversity index across productive rearrangements. TCRdb mirrors the immuneACCESS table, restricted to in-frame sequences. Some clones are absent from its copies; in checked studies, under half trace to an unresolved V gene, and the reason for the others is unknown. The V and J calls and clone size come from that table; D and trimming were worked out from the DNA. For this sample the table gives 250,000 to 350,000 clones, of which almost 90% were detected only once. Around 4.5% of the sample is taken by the ten largest.

Sequencing was carried out using PBMCs or T cells enriched from blood (not recorded which). The receptor's source is a woman under 30 with acute COVID-19. The chain is assembled from TRBV5-1 and TRBJ2-7; matching of 6 bases hints at TRBD2 as the D gene. The sequence in DNA is TGCGCCAGCAGCTTGGAGGTGGGGGGCTACGAGCAGTACTTC. Its protein is CASSLEVGGYEQYF.